This T cell receptor (beta chain) was found in a study of shared clonotypes between healthy human individuals. This clone came up a few times. The antigen remains undetermined. The method was immunoSEQ multiplex PCR; TCRdb's version includes in-frame clones alone and lacks a portion of them. The top ten clones hold over 0.12% of a sample with a few million clones, around 94% of them seen once. General study findings and limits: The generation probabilities recorded for non-shared clonotypes fell below those of clonotypes shared by all four donors. Although depth was large, rarefaction showed that sequencing of the sorted subsets was incomplete.

This CDR3 comprises 16 residues. In germline, CDR1 is SGHAT, CDR2 FQNNGV. The V gene lost 6 bases and the J gene lost 6 bases, with 18 bases spanning the gap. The V call is TRBV11-2, the J call TRBJ1-6; D is unresolved. This sequence was found in a man in his late teens or twenties in good health. The source material was naive CD4+ T cells sorted from blood. Documented subset: CD45RA+ positively selected. The DNA for the CDR3 is TGTGCCAGCAGTCCCATGGGCGGGCGAAGTAATTCACCCCTCCACTTT. Encoded protein: CASSPMGGRSNSPLHF.